A selection of T cell receptor beta chains follows, all from one sample in a study of Ad26.COV2.S vaccination and SARS-CoV-2 variants. The protocol was immunoSEQ multiplex PCR, while the TCRdb copy is restricted to in-frame clones and leaves out a portion. The table has roughly 400,000 clones, roughly 91% seen once. This specimen was peripheral blood, taken in a trial of Ad26.COV2.S vaccine versus placebo. These receptors were taken from a person between 18 and 65 years old who received the Ad26.COV2.S COVID-19 vaccine or a placebo. CDR3s include the opening cysteine and the closing phenylalanine or tryptophan.

v_gene: TRBV6-6
j_gene: TRBJ2-7
CDR3aa: CASSWDNYEQYF

v_gene: TRBV7-2
j_gene: TRBJ1-5
CDR3aa: CASSPRGDSNQPQHF

v_gene: TRBV6-2/TRBV6-3
j_gene: TRBJ2-3
CDR3aa: CASSSNSGRDTQYF

v_gene: TRBV7-2
j_gene: TRBJ2-7
CDR3aa: CASSLEVQREKYEQYF

v_gene: TRBV4-3
j_gene: TRBJ2-7
CDR3aa: CASSQALPTGGSYEQYF

v_gene: TRBV27
j_gene: TRBJ2-1
CDR3aa: CASSFLYSGSQSSYNEQFF

v_gene: TRBV5-6
j_gene: TRBJ2-2
CDR3aa: CASSLRTSGSTGELFF

v_gene: TRBV29-1
j_gene: TRBJ2-1
CDR3aa: CSVDTGTGMISEQFF

v_gene: TRBV28
j_gene: TRBJ1-1
CDR3aa: CASSWAQEAFF

v_gene: TRBV6-5
j_gene: TRBJ2-7
CDR3aa: CASSYSDRGYEQYF

v_gene: TRBV9
j_gene: TRBJ2-7
CDR3aa: CASSVGQSRDEQYF

v_gene: TRBV20-1
j_gene: TRBJ1-6
CDR3aa: CSASGARLDSPLHF

v_gene: TRBV15
j_gene: TRBJ2-1
CDR3aa: CATSRAAGSSYNEQFF

v_gene: TRBV7-2
j_gene: TRBJ2-7
CDR3aa: CASSKQGPVYEQYF

v_gene: TRBV13
j_gene: TRBJ2-3
CDR3aa: CASSQRQGVTDTQYF

v_gene: TRBV7-2
j_gene: TRBJ2-2
CDR3aa: CASSLQNPGELFF

v_gene: TRBV30
j_gene: TRBJ2-7
CDR3aa: CALDGTGSYEQYF

v_gene: TRBV13
j_gene: TRBJ2-1
CDR3aa: CASSLEGNEQFF

v_gene: TRBV5-1
j_gene: TRBJ2-3
CDR3aa: CASSFTRGAFVTDTQYF

v_gene: TRBV27
j_gene: TRBJ2-7
CDR3aa: CASSSGLALEQYF

v_gene: TRBV27
j_gene: TRBJ2-1
CDR3aa: CASSFLADLRKSYNEQFF

v_gene: TRBV29-1
j_gene: TRBJ1-4
CDR3aa: CSVELGPGEKLFF

v_gene: TRBV15
j_gene: TRBJ2-7
CDR3aa: CATSRDWGQGNEQYF

v_gene: TRBV20-1
j_gene: TRBJ2-3
CDR3aa: CSAHTDTQYF

v_gene: TRBV6-1
j_gene: TRBJ1-5
CDR3aa: CASSETGWDNQPQHF

v_gene: TRBV19
j_gene: TRBJ2-1
CDR3aa: CASSLWSNEQFF

v_gene: TRBV19
j_gene: TRBJ2-7
CDR3aa: CASSKDLHSYEQYF

v_gene: TRBV6-5
j_gene: TRBJ2-1
CDR3aa: CASSYSYGQFF

v_gene: TRBV5-4
j_gene: TRBJ1-4
CDR3aa: CASSVGTGISNEKLFF

v_gene: TRBV29-1
j_gene: TRBJ2-1
CDR3aa: CSVARGQTYNEQFF

v_gene: TRBV9
j_gene: TRBJ2-2
CDR3aa: CASSTGLGNPTGELFF

v_gene: TRBV9
j_gene: TRBJ2-1
CDR3aa: CASSPWTSGSDNEQFF

v_gene: TRBV20-1
j_gene: TRBJ2-3
CDR3aa: CSASGSGLTDTQYF

v_gene: TRBV7-3
j_gene: TRBJ2-2
CDR3aa: CASSLGSLAGGAGELFF

v_gene: TRBV28
j_gene: TRBJ1-6
CDR3aa: CASTQTRDRDSPLHF

v_gene: TRBV10-3
j_gene: TRBJ2-7
CDR3aa: CAISATGTRYEQYF

v_gene: TRBV7-2
j_gene: TRBJ2-1
CDR3aa: CASSRTGTSGPYNEQFF

v_gene: TRBV5-6
j_gene: TRBJ2-3
CDR3aa: CASSYAHLYTDTQYF

v_gene: TRBV6-2/TRBV6-3
j_gene: TRBJ2-2
CDR3aa: CASSYLDRGQGGRTGELFF

v_gene: TRBV7-9
j_gene: TRBJ1-3
CDR3aa: CASKGPQDRTYSGNTIYF

v_gene: TRBV3-1/TRBV3-2
j_gene: TRBJ1-2
CDR3aa: CASDRQQPNYGYTF

v_gene: TRBV3-1/TRBV3-2
j_gene: TRBJ2-1
CDR3aa: CASSQDARDEQFF

v_gene: TRBV6-1
j_gene: TRBJ2-4
CDR3aa: CASSEGQENIQYF

v_gene: TRBV7-3
j_gene: TRBJ2-2
CDR3aa: CASSPRTSGRASITGELFF

v_gene: TRBV29-1
j_gene: TRBJ1-1
CDR3aa: CSVGAGWNTEAFF

v_gene: TRBV28
j_gene: TRBJ1-1
CDR3aa: CASSSPGQNTEAFF